Listed below are T cell receptor beta chains from one sample, sequenced in a study of Graves' ophthalmopathy and Graves' hyperthyroidism. TCRdb processed the multiplex PCR reads anew with MiXCR; each CDR3 protein has one entry. The data show fewer than 400,000 distinct CDR3 sequences, about a sixth seen once. Material for sequencing was peripheral blood. The receptor source for this set is a woman aged 18-35 years with Graves' ophthalmopathy. Both conserved end residues are part of each CDR3. The order of the fields is clone size, D gene, J gene, V gene, CDR3 protein, CDR3 DNA. A D gene is named only where the DNA matches it firmly. Clone size appears in some rows only: once, few, many, or a class for an expanded clone.

.	.	TRBJ2-7	TRBV12-3/TRBV12-4	CASSLQGGSEQYF	TGTGCCAGCAGTTTACAGGGGGGATCCGAGCAGTACTTC
many	TRBD1	TRBJ2-7	TRBV27	CASSVGQGHYEQYF	TGTGCCAGCAGTGTCGGACAGGGGCACTACGAGCAGTACTTC
many	.	TRBJ1-5	TRBV2	CASRTDQNQPQHF	TGTGCCAGCAGAACCGACCAGAATCAGCCCCAGCATTTT
few	TRBD1	TRBJ1-1	TRBV6-1	CASSQAGGTNTEAFF	TGTGCCAGCAGTCAAGCAGGGGGCACGAACACTGAAGCTTTCTTT
many	TRBD1	TRBJ1-2	TRBV19	CASSINRGNGYTF	TGTGCCAGTAGTATTAACAGGGGAAACGGCTACACCTTC
many	TRBD1	TRBJ1-1	TRBV6-5	CASSWGGQGNTEAFF	TGTGCCAGCAGTTGGGGGGGACAGGGAAACACTGAAGCTTTCTTT
many	TRBD2	TRBJ2-7	TRBV7-3	CASSVLAGSYEQYF	TGTGCCAGCAGCGTACTAGCGGGAAGTTACGAGCAGTACTTC
many	.	TRBJ1-5	TRBV19	CASSMVGGSNQPQHF	TGTGCCAGTAGTATGGTAGGGGGGAGCAATCAGCCCCAGCATTTT
many	.	TRBJ1-5	TRBV18	CASSLLDRGSNQPQHF	TGTGCCAGCTCACTCCTCGACCGGGGGAGCAATCAGCCCCAGCATTTT
many	.	TRBJ1-6	TRBV7-2	CASSSGQLSTLHF	TGTGCCAGCAGCTCCGGACAGCTTAGCACCCTCCACTTT
.	TRBD1	TRBJ1-2	TRBV6-5	CASSYGGQGAGGYTF	TGTGCCAGCAGTTACGGGGGGCAGGGGGCCGGTGGCTACACCTTC
many	.	TRBJ2-7	TRBV13	CASSKTGPLYEQYF	TGTGCCAGCAGCAAGACAGGACCCCTCTACGAGCAGTACTTC
.	.	TRBJ2-7	TRBV28	CASSSAGINEQYF	TGTGCCAGCAGTAGCGCCGGTATCAACGAGCAGTACTTC
many	.	TRBJ1-1	TRBV29-1	CSAEGDIGFEAFF	TGCAGCGCTGAGGGGGACATTGGGTTCGAAGCTTTCTTT